These 25 T cell receptor beta chains were sequenced from one sample in a study of radiotherapy plus CTLA-4 blockade in lung cancer. Repertoires were generated with immunoSEQ multiplex PCR, while TCRdb's copy carries only in-frame clones and drops some. The top ten hold roughly 5.3% of the sample, which has 120,000 or so clones, roughly 74% seen once. The sample here was peripheral blood, taken from a patient treated with radiotherapy plus ipilimumab. These receptors were obtained from a human donor with non-small cell lung cancer who had a partial response to radiotherapy plus ipilimumab.

By frequency in the sample, this clone is medium-sized (0.01 to 0.1%). The CDR3 DNA follows: TGTGCCAGCAGCTTAGCCGGGACAGAGAAGTACGAGCAGTACGTC. It codes for CASSLAGTEKYEQYV. The rearrangement uses TRBV7-8 and TRBJ2-7; 7 bases match TRBD1. This CDR3 is built from 15 residues. Unmatched junction bases numbered 6, after V lost 0 bases and J lost 4 bases. The germline V gene has CDR1 SGHVS and CDR2 FQNEAQ.

This chain joins TRBV7-2 and TRBJ2-3; perhaps TRBD1 as D (5 bases). Looked up from germline, CDR1 is SGHTA and CDR2 is FQGNSA. The CDR3 runs to 15 residues. The germline V and J ends were trimmed by 6 bases and 4 bases, with 17 bases remaining between them. The CDR3 loop reads CASSIQPLGADTQYF. As DNA, the CDR3 is TGTGCCAGCAGTATACAACCCCTAGGGGCAGATACGCAGTATTTT.

This chain uses TRBV4-2 with TRBJ2-3, with 9 bases fitting TRBD2. Germline values: CDR1 LGHNA, CDR2 YNFKEQ. The CDR3 extends over 15 amino acids. With V trimmed by 0 bases and J by 8 bases, 6 bases remained unmatched. CDR3 nucleotides: TGTGCCAGCAGCCAAGATCCAGCGGGAGGAGGTACGCAGTATTTT. Translation gives CASSQDPAGGGTQYF.

The rearrangement links TRBV5-1 to TRBJ2-1; tentative D call: TRBD2 (6 bases). Between the trimmed V and J ends, which lost 0 bases and 7 bases, there was a span of 14 bases. This CDR3 comprises 15 residues. Germline CDR1 is SGHRS and CDR2 is YFSETQ. The CDR3 is CASSLDGGFRNEQFF. As DNA, the CDR3 is TGCGCCAGCAGCTTGGATGGGGGGTTTAGGAATGAGCAGTTCTTC. The full variable domain, completed using reference TRBV5-1 and TRBJ2-1, is KAGVTQTPRYLIKTRGQQVTLSCSPISGHRSVSWYQQTPGQGLQFLFEYFSETQRNKGNFPGRFSGRQFSNSRSEMNVSTLELGDSALYLCASSLDGGFRNEQFFGPGTRLTVL.

The sample holds a few counts of this clone. This chain connects TRBV11-2 to TRBJ2-7; D may be TRBD1 (6 bases). Germline V gene data show CDR1 as SGHAT and CDR2 as FQNNGV. CDR3 length: 13 amino acids. The germline V and J ends were trimmed by 5 bases and 3 bases, with 11 bases remaining between them. In nucleotides, the CDR3 is TGTGCCAGCAGCCGCCGGGACAACTACGAGCAGTACTTC. Residues: CASSRRDNYEQYF.

The chain is built from TRBV19 and TRBJ2-1; 8 bases are a match to TRBD2. CDR1 and CDR2 from the germline V gene are LNHDA and SQIVND (reference sequence). V dropped 7 bases and J dropped 4; count of bases not matched to a gene: 6. The CDR3 totals 14 residues. CDR3 in amino acids: CASKGAGVYNEQFF. The CDR3 DNA follows: TGTGCCAGTAAGGGAGCGGGAGTATACAATGAGCAGTTCTTC.

This chain connects TRBV11-2 to TRBJ2-2; 12 bases match TRBD1. J was trimmed by 2 bases and V by 1 base; bases with no gene match: 8. This CDR3 has 19 amino acids. Germline lookup yields CDR1 SGHAT and CDR2 FQNNGV. The DNA for the CDR3 is TGTGCCAGCAGCTTAGTTAGCTCCGGGACAGGGGGCAACACCGGGGAGCTGTTTTTT. Protein product: CASSLVSSGTGGNTGELFF.

This clone was recorded once. This rearrangement joins TRBV28 to TRBJ2-7, with D maybe TRBD2 (5 bases). Germline V gene sequence: CDR1 MDHEN, CDR2 SYDVKM. The CDR3 is 12 residues long. Trimming removed 7 bases from V and 1 base from J, with 8 bases in between. The CDR3 region has the DNA TGTGCCAGCAAGGGAGTTTCCTACGAGCAGTACGTC. Encoded protein: CASKGVSYEQYV.

This chain joins TRBV27 and TRBJ2-5; no clear D. The tail of the sequence fits TRBJ2-7 better, so the J call may be wrong. From germline, CDR1 is MNHEY and CDR2 SMNVEV (reference sequence). The CDR3 loop spans 14 amino acids. The CDR3 sequence: CASSSVAISYEQYF. Here the CDR3 DNA reads TGTGCCAGCAGTTCCGTAGCAATCTCCTACGAGCAGTACTTC.

The CDR3 is CASSDINRGNLYGYTF. The CDR3 DNA is TGTGCCAGCAGTGACATAAACAGGGGCAACCTCTATGGCTACACCTTC. The chain is built from TRBV6-1 and TRBJ1-2; 7 bases line up with TRBD1. The CDR3 has 16 amino acids. Trimming took 3 bases from V and 4 from J; bases not matched to a gene: 11. The germline V gene has CDR1 MNHNS and CDR2 SASEGT.

V gene TRBV28 combines with J gene TRBJ2-1, with D perhaps matching TRBD2 (6 bases). Germline CDR1 MDHEN, CDR2 SYDVKM. Trimming stripped 2 bases from V and 5 bases from J, with 19 bases between. The CDR3 is 17 amino acids. CDR3 nucleotide sequence: TGTGCCAGCAGTTTAATCCACGGGGGTGGGATACACAATGAGCAGTTCTTC. It specifies CASSLIHGGGIHNEQFF.

The chain recombines TRBV27 with TRBJ2-1, with 7 bases that match TRBD1. The V segment lost 5 bases and the J segment 0 bases; nucleotides outside the gene matches: 10. Germline assignment: CDR1 MNHEY and CDR2 SMNVEV (reference sequence). The CDR3 length is 17 residues. CDR3 loop: CASSARDRRSSYNEQFF. The CDR3 DNA is TGTGCCAGCAGTGCCCGGGACAGACGAAGCTCCTACAATGAGCAGTTCTTC.

Note on this clone: An end of the junction does not agree with germline; a read error may underlie this. This rearrangement joins TRBV10-1 to TRBJ1-1; D uncertain. CDR3 size: 13 residues. Germline CDR1 reads WNHNN; CDR2 reads SYGVQD (reference sequence). In nucleotides, the CDR3 is TGCGCCAGCAGTGACGAGGTTAACACTGAAGTTTTCTTT. This sequence encodes CASSDEVNTEVFF.

The V and J genes are TRBV19 and TRBJ1-4; tentative D call: TRBD1 (5 bases). The V end was cut by 7 bases, the J end by 8 bases, with 17 bases between. In germline, CDR1 is LNHDA, CDR2 SQIVND (reference sequence). CDR3 size: 14 residues. Here the CDR3 reads CASNHPGDKEKLFF. For the CDR3, the DNA is TGTGCCAGTAACCACCCGGGGGATAAGGAAAAACTGTTTTTT.

This clone came up once. The J gene is TRBJ2-1, the V gene TRBV9; TRBD2 matches at 10 bases. J was trimmed by 8 bases and V by 2 bases; bases with no gene match: 10. Germline loops: CDR1 SGDLS, CDR2 YYNGEE. The CDR3 is made up of 16 amino acids. The CDR3 sequence: CASSVRLAGVSDEQFF. Written as DNA, the CDR3 is TGTGCCAGCAGCGTCCGCCTAGCGGGAGTGAGTGATGAGCAGTTCTTC.

The chain links TRBV28 to TRBJ1-1; D may be TRBD1 (6 bases). This CDR3 has 21 residues. CDR1 is MDHEN and CDR2 is SYDVKM in the germline V gene. Trimming removed 1 base at V and 0 bases at J, with 27 bases between. The CDR3 DNA follows: TGTGCCAGCAGTTTATTACAAGGACTCAGGGGCTTGGTTTCTATGAACACTGAAGCTTTCTTT. This sequence encodes CASSLLQGLRGLVSMNTEAFF.

J is TRBJ1-2 and V is TRBV6-5, with 9 bases fitting TRBD1. The germline CDR1 and CDR2 sequences are MNHEY and SVGAGI. V was clipped by 6 bases and J by 6 bases; unmatched bases: 8. The CDR3 spans 14 residues. CDR3 in DNA: TGTGCCAGCAGGACGGACAGGGGAAGAAATGGCTACACCTTC. It encodes CASRTDRGRNGYTF.

The chain carries TRBV5-1 and TRBJ2-5; 14 bases fit TRBD2. CDR3 length: 20 amino acids. The V and J ends lost 4 bases and 1 base, in that order; junction bases with no gene match: 15. CDR1 and CDR2 from the germline V gene are SGHRS and YFSETQ. CDR3 region: CASSTFRLAGGSGAQETQYF. Here the CDR3 DNA reads TGCGCCAGCAGCACCTTCCGACTAGCGGGAGGGTCGGGGGCCCAAGAGACCCAGTACTTC. The complete variable domain, with remaining parts taken from reference TRBV5-1 and TRBJ2-5, reads KAGVTQTPRYLIKTRGQQVTLSCSPISGHRSVSWYQQTPGQGLQFLFEYFSETQRNKGNFPGRFSGRQFSNSRSEMNVSTLELGDSALYLCASSTFRLAGGSGAQETQYFGPGTRLLVL.

The chain has TRBV5-1 and TRBJ1-2; no clear D. The germline V gene has CDR1 SGHRS and CDR2 YFSETQ. The CDR3 has 13 amino acids. V was pared by 4 bases and J by 2 bases, with 9 bases between. The DNA of the CDR3 is TGCGCCAGCAGCGGTACACAGAACTATGGCTACACCTTC. Its protein is CASSGTQNYGYTF.

About this clone itself: Mismatch with germline at one junction end may stem from a read error. The chain uses TRBV10-3 and TRBJ1-5, with 11 bases fitting TRBD1. This CDR3 comprises 14 residues. Germline CDR1 reads ENHRY; CDR2 reads SYGVKD. In DNA form, the CDR3 reads TGCGCGACCGGGACAGGGGGAAGCAATCAGCCCCAGCATTTT. Translating gives CATGTGGSNQPQHF.

The chain joins TRBV2 to TRBJ2-3; 8 bases align to TRBD2. This CDR3 comprises 16 residues. V gave up 4 bases and J gave up 2 bases; unmatched junction bases: 8. CDR1 SNHLY and CDR2 FYNNEI come from the germline V gene. CDR3 sequence reads: CASSVTGGGVTDTQYF. Written as DNA, the CDR3 is TGTGCCAGCAGTGTAACGGGAGGGGGAGTCACAGATACGCAGTATTTT.

The chain links TRBV6-1 to TRBJ1-2; a weak D match, TRBD1 (6 bases). The V end was cut by 5 bases, the J end by 5 bases, with 18 bases between. The CDR3 has 15 amino acids. Germline loops: CDR1 MNHNS, CDR2 SASEGT. The CDR3 is CASSSPTGREYGYTF. The DNA for the CDR3 is TGTGCCAGCAGTTCCCCCACAGGGCGAGAGTATGGCTACACCTTC.

The rearrangement uses TRBV15 and TRBJ2-3; 7 positions match TRBD2. CDR1 and CDR2 (germline): LNHNV, YYDKDF (reference sequence). This CDR3 is 17 amino acids long. With 0 bases clipped from V and 3 bases from J, the junction kept 9 bases outside the gene matches. The CDR3 DNA follows: TGTGCCACCAGCAGAGATAGACTAGCTCAGGCGACAGATACGCAGTATTTT. Translating gives CATSRDRLAQATDTQYF. Based on the CDR3 plus reference TRBV15 and TRBJ2-3, the full variable domain is DAMVIQNPRYQVTQFGKPVTLSCSQTLNHNVMYWYQQKSSQAPKLLFHYYDKDFNNEADTPDNFQSRRPNTSFCFLDIRSPGLGDTAMYLCATSRDRLAQATDTQYFGPGTRLTVL.

The chain links TRBV9 to TRBJ2-7; 7 bases align to TRBD1. Germline CDR1 reads SGDLS; CDR2 reads YYNGEE. CDR3 length: 16 residues. Germline trimming cut 4 bases from V and 3 bases from J; bases unmatched to any gene: 13. In nucleotides, the CDR3 is TGTGCCAGCAGCCCTAACACGGGGAGACAGGGCTACGAGCAGTACTTC. Its protein product is CASSPNTGRQGYEQYF.

The chain couples TRBV7-8 to TRBJ1-2, with D possibly being TRBD1 (6 bases). This CDR3 has 14 amino acids. V was cut by 2 bases and J by 6 bases, with 13 bases left in between. Germline V lookup: CDR1 SGHVS, CDR2 FQNEAQ. CDR3 DNA: TGTGCCAGCAGCTTAATGAACAGGGCGGATGGCTACACCTTC. Its protein is CASSLMNRADGYTF.